These 21 T cell receptor beta chains were all obtained from the same sample, sequenced in a study of glioma-infiltrating T cells after dendritic cell vaccination. Sequencing used immunoSEQ multiplex PCR; TCRdb keeps in-frame clones, though not all of them. The data contain about 50,000 clones, roughly 84% of them singletons. Time point reported: after dendritic cell vaccination, including at tumor progression/relapse. The source was blood, collected after dendritic cell vaccination. The receptors stem from a human donor with glioblastoma.

V usage is TRBV10-3 and J usage is TRBJ2-7, with TRBD1 matching 8 bases. Germline lookup yields CDR1 ENHRY and CDR2 SYGVKD. After removal of 0 bases from V and 0 bases from J, the junction contained 7 bases not matched to a gene. This CDR3 has 17 amino acids. The CDR3 DNA is TGTGCCATCAGTGAGTCGTCACTCAGGGGGCTCTCCTACGAGCAGTACTTC. It yields the protein CAISESSLRGLSYEQYF.

This clone was seen once. This chain links TRBV5-5 with TRBJ2-7; D is unclear. Germline CDR1 is SGHKS and CDR2 is YYEKEE (reference sequence). Trimming shortened V by 5 bases and J by 3 bases, and 12 bases separated the two germline ends. The CDR3 covers 13 residues. The CDR3 coding sequence is TGTGCCAGCAGATTCTCTCCGGTCTACGAGCAGTACTTC. Protein product: CASRFSPVYEQYF.

This chain joins TRBV4-1 and TRBJ2-1, with 7 nucleotides matching TRBD2. The CDR3 spans 15 residues. CDR1 is MGHRA, CDR2 YSYEKL, per germline. V was clipped by 1 base and J by 4 bases; unmatched bases: 4. CDR3 DNA: TGCGCCAGCAGCCAAGCGGGGGGTCGTTACAATGAGCAGTTCTTC. Translated, it gives CASSQAGGRYNEQFF.

The V gene is TRBV13, the J gene TRBJ2-3, with 15 bases fitting TRBD2. CDR1 is PRHDT, CDR2 FYEKMQ, per germline (reference sequence). V trimming: 5 bases; J trimming: 6 bases; junction bases outside the gene matches: 9. CDR3 length: 17 residues. CDR3 bases: TGTGCCAGCAGCATTCCGGGACTAGCGGGGGGCCTTGATACGCAGTATTTT. Translated: CASSIPGLAGGLDTQYF.

This chain connects TRBV13 to TRBJ2-5, with D possibly matching TRBD2 (7 bases). Germline V lookup: CDR1 PRHDT, CDR2 FYEKMQ (reference sequence). The CDR3 is 20 residues long. Trimming took off 2 bases at V and 2 bases at J, with 27 bases between the two ends. CDR3: CASSLSGTSTRRALQETQYF. The CDR3, as DNA: TGTGCCAGCAGCTTAAGCGGGACAAGTACCCGTAGGGCGTTACAAGAGACCCAGTACTTC.

This clone has just one count. This chain uses TRBV7-9 with TRBJ2-4, with 10 bases fitting TRBD2. The length of the CDR3 is 14 residues. Unmatched junction bases numbered 2, after V lost 3 bases and J lost 6 bases. The germline CDR1 and CDR2 sequences are SEHNR and FQNEAQ (reference sequence). CDR3 sequence reads: CASSFSGGGNIQYF. The DNA for the CDR3 is TGTGCCAGCAGCTTCAGCGGGGGGGGAAACATTCAGTACTTC. The full variable domain, with the rest looked up from reference TRBV7-9 and TRBJ2-4, is DTGVSQNPRHKITKRGQNVTFRCDPISEHNRLYWYRQTLGQGPEFLTYFQNEAQLEKSRLLSDRFSAERPKGSFSTLEIQRTEQGDSAMYLCASSFSGGGNIQYFGAGTRLSVL.

This clone was observed once. The chain links TRBV5-1 to TRBJ1-6; TRBD1 is a possible D gene (6 bases). Germline CDR1 is SGHRS and CDR2 is YFSETQ. This CDR3 has 15 residues. V dropped 7 bases and J dropped 8 bases, with 19 bases sitting between them. The CDR3 loop reads CASDLDGTRDSPLHF. The CDR3 region has the DNA TGCGCCAGCGACCTGGACGGGACAAGGGATTCACCCCTCCACTTT.

V and J are TRBV19 and TRBJ1-2; D may be TRBD1 (5 bases). V was trimmed by 7 bases and J by 2 bases, leaving 11 bases between them. In germline, CDR1 is LNHDA, CDR2 SQIVND (reference sequence). This CDR3 is 13 amino acids long. The CDR3 is CASTGGNNYGYTF. The CDR3 coding sequence is TGTGCCAGTACCGGGGGAAACAACTATGGCTACACCTTC.

The V gene is TRBV7-2, the J gene TRBJ2-1, with 9 bases matching TRBD1. Losses at the gene ends were 2 bases for V and 12 bases for J; bases not matched to a gene: 14. CDR3 size: 16 residues. The germline gives CDR1 SGHTA, CDR2 FQGNSA. The CDR3 spells CASSLRRGGTGNVQFF. The CDR3 DNA follows: TGTGCCAGCAGCTTAAGGCGAGGCGGGACAGGGAACGTGCAGTTCTTC.

The chain carries TRBV7-2 and TRBJ1-1; 10 nucleotides match TRBD1. Germline CDR1 SGHTA, CDR2 FQGNSA. J gave up 8 bases and V 2 bases, and 8 bases lay outside the gene matches. The CDR3 extends over 15 amino acids. The CDR3 region is CASSLKRQGAREAFF. DNA of the CDR3: TGTGCCAGCAGCTTAAAGAGACAGGGGGCCCGCGAAGCTTTCTTT.

This clone turned up a few times. This chain joins TRBV11-2 and TRBJ2-5, with 7 bases fitting TRBD1. Germline V gene data show CDR1 as SGHAT and CDR2 as FQNNGV. Trimming removed 5 bases from V and 4 bases from J; junction bases left unmatched: 7. The CDR3 is 14 residues long. The CDR3 loop is CASSRDRARETQYF. The CDR3 nucleotides are TGTGCCAGCAGCCGAGACAGGGCCCGAGAGACCCAGTACTTC.

This clone ranks as medium-sized (0.01 to 0.1%). The rearrangement joins TRBV9 to TRBJ1-5; TRBD1 aligns across 9 bases. Germline CDR1 reads SGDLS; CDR2 reads YYNGEE. Trimming removed 0 bases from V and 3 bases from J; junction bases left unmatched: 10. The CDR3 runs to 18 residues. The CDR3 DNA sequence: TGTGCCAGCAGCGTAGCTAGGGCAGACAGGGGGGTCAATCAGCCCCAGCATTTT. Translating it yields CASSVARADRGVNQPQHF.

This clone occurred once. J is TRBJ2-2 and V is TRBV4-3, with 8 nucleotides matching TRBD2. CDR1 and CDR2 (germline): LGHNA, YSLEER. With 0 bases clipped from V and 4 bases from J, the junction kept 7 bases outside the gene matches. The CDR3 extends over 17 amino acids. CDR3 sequence (DNA): TGCGCCAGCAGCCAAGATTACGGGGGGGGGCCCACCGGGGAGCTGTTTTTT. This sequence encodes CASSQDYGGGPTGELFF.

The DNA of the CDR3 is TGTGCCAGCGCCGGGGGCTATGGCTACACCTTC. Protein product: CASAGGYGYTF. The V call is TRBV6-6, the J call TRBJ1-2; a weak D match, TRBD1 (5 bases). CDR1 is MNHNY and CDR2 is SVGAGI in the germline V gene (reference sequence). The V end lost 8 bases, the J end lost 4 bases, and 8 bases lay between the germline ends. The CDR3 runs 11 residues.

V usage is TRBV5-6 and J usage is TRBJ2-2, with D tentatively TRBD1 (6 bases). The CDR3 has 15 amino acids. In germline, CDR1 is SGHDT, CDR2 YYEEEE. The ends were cut back, 0 bases at V and 5 bases at J, with 11 bases in the middle. In nucleotides, the CDR3 is TGTGCCAGCAGCTTGGTGCCAGGGGCTACCGGGGAGCTGTTTTTT. It encodes CASSLVPGATGELFF.

The chain links TRBV30 to TRBJ1-1, with D possibly matching TRBD1 (5 bases). V lost 2 bases and J lost 1, with 8 bases in between. This CDR3 is 13 amino acids long. Looked up from germline, CDR1 is GTSNPN and CDR2 is SVGIG (reference sequence). The CDR3 region has the DNA TGTGCCTGGAGTCCAGGGTCGAACACTGAAGCTTTCTTT. It specifies CAWSPGSNTEAFF.

The chain has TRBV5-4 and TRBJ2-5; the match to TRBD2 covers 11 bases. Trimming at V came to 4 bases and at J to 5 bases, leaving 13 bases not matched to a gene. This CDR3 comprises 17 residues. In germline, CDR1 is SGHNT, CDR2 YYREEE (reference sequence). CDR3 protein: CASSPPYSGGAGETQYF. CDR3 coding DNA: TGTGCCAGCAGCCCCCCCTATAGCGGGGGGGCCGGGGAGACCCAGTACTTC.

The V gene is TRBV7-2, the J gene TRBJ2-7; 9 positions agree with TRBD1. The J segment lost 4 bases and the V segment lost 2 bases, leaving 3 bases of the junction unmatched. CDR3 length equals 14 residues. Germline assignment: CDR1 SGHTA and CDR2 FQGNSA. The DNA for the CDR3 is TGTGCCAGCAGCTTAAACAGGGGGCATTACGAGCAGTACTTC. It codes for CASSLNRGHYEQYF.

This clone was found a few times. The rearrangement links TRBV29-1 to TRBJ2-1; D not certain. The germline V gene encodes CDR1 SQVTM and CDR2 ANQGSEA. Trimming removed 4 bases at V and 8 bases at J, with 9 bases between. The CDR3 consists of 11 residues. Here the CDR3 reads CSVGSLHEQFF. The CDR3 coding sequence is TGCAGCGTTGGTAGTCTTCATGAGCAGTTCTTC.

The V call is TRBV4-3, the J call TRBJ1-1; D perhaps matches TRBD1 (5 bases). The CDR3 spans 15 residues. The V gene lost 4 bases and the J gene lost 5 bases, with 17 bases spanning the gap. Per the germline V gene, CDR1 is LGHNA and CDR2 is YSLEER. CDR3 in amino acids: CASSPNGGGYTEAFF. The CDR3 DNA reads TGCGCCAGCAGCCCTAACGGGGGGGGGTATACTGAAGCTTTCTTT.

The chain couples TRBV4-3 to TRBJ2-2; possibly TRBD2 for D (6 bases). This CDR3 spans 15 amino acids. Germline-derived CDR1 and CDR2 are LGHNA and YSLEER. The V gene lost 2 bases and the J gene lost 7 bases, with 14 bases spanning the gap. The CDR3 here is CASSQSGGWNGELFF. Written as DNA, the CDR3 is TGCGCCAGCAGCCAAAGTGGGGGGTGGAACGGGGAGCTGTTTTTT.